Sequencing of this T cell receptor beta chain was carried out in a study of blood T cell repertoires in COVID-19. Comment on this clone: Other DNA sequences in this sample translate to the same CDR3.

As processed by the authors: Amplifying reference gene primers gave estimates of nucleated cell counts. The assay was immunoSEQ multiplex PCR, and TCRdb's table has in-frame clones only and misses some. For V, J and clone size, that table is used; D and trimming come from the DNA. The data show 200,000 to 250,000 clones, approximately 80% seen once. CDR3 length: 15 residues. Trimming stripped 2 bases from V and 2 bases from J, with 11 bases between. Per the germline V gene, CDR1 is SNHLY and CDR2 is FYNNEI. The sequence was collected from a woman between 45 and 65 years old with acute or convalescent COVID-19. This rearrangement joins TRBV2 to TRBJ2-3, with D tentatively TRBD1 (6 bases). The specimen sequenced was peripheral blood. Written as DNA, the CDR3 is TGTGCCAGCAGTGAAAGAACAGGGTCCACAGATACGCAGTATTTT. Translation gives CASSERTGSTDTQYF.